The source of this T cell receptor (beta chain) is a study of blood T cell repertoires in COVID-19. Per the original methods: Amplification from reference gene primers served as the basis for estimated nucleated cell counts. Repertoires were generated with immunoSEQ multiplex PCR, while TCRdb's copy carries only in-frame clones and drops some. That table is the source of V, J and clone size, and D and trimming were worked out from the DNA. The sample includes about 310,000 clones, 70% to 90% of them seen just once. The germline V gene has CDR1 LGHDT and CDR2 YNNKEL (reference sequence). V gave up 1 base and J gave up 4 bases, with 19 bases separating them. The CDR3 length is 18 residues. Donors of Cohort 3 who recovered were those that had two negative PCRs, clearance, or symptom resolution.

Input material: PBMCs or T cells enriched from blood (not recorded which). The J gene is TRBJ2-2, the V gene TRBV3-1 (or the pseudogene TRBV3-2), with D perhaps matching TRBD1 (6 bases). The sequence came from a woman aged 40 to 50 who had recovered from COVID-19. The chain's CDR3 is CASSQVGRGAVSTGELFF. The CDR3 DNA reads TGTGCCAGCAGCCAAGTGGGCAGGGGAGCGGTTAGCACCGGGGAGCTGTTTTTT.